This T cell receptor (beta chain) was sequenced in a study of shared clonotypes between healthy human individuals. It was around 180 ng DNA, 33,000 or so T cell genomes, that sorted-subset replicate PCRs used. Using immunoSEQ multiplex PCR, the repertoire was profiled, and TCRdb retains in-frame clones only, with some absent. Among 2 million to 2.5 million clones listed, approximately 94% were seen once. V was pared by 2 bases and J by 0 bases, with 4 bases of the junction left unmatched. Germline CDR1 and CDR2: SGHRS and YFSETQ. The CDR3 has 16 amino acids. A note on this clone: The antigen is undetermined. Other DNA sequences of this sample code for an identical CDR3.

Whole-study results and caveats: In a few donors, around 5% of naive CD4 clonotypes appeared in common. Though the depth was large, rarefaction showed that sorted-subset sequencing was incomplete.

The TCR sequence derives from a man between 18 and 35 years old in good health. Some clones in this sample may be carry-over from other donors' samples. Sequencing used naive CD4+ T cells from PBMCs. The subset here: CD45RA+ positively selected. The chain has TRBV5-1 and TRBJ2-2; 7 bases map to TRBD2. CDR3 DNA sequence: TGCGCCAGCAGCTTTATAGCGGGCGCGAACACCGGGGAGCTGTTTTTT. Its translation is CASSFIAGANTGELFF.